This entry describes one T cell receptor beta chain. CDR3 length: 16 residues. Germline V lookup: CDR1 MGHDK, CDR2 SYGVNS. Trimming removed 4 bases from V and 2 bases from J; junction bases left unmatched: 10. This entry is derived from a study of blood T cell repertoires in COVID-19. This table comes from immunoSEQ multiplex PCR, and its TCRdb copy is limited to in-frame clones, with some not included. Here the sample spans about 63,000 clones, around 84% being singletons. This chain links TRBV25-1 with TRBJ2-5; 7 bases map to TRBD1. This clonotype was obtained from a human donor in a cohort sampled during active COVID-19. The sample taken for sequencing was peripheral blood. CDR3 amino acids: CASSVRGTDLQETQYF. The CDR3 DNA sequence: TGTGCCAGCAGTGTGAGGGGGACAGATTTACAAGAGACCCAGTACTTC.